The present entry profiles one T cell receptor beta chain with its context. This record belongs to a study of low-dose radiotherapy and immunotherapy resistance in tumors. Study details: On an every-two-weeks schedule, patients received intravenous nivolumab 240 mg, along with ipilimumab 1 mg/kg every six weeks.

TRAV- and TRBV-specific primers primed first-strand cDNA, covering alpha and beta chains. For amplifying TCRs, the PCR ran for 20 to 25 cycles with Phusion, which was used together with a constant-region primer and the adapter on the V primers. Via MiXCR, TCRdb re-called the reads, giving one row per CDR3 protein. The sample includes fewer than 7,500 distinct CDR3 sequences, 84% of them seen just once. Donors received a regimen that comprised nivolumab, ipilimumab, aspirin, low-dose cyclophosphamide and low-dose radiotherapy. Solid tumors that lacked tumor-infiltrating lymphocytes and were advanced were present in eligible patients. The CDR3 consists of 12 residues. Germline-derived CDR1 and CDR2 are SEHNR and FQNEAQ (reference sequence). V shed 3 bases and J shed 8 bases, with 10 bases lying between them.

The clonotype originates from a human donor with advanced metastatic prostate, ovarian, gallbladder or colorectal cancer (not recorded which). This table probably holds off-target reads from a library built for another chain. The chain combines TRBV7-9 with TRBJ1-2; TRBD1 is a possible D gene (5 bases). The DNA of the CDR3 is TGTGCCAGCAGCTTCGAGGGGTCCGGCTACACCTTC. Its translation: CASSFEGSGYTF.